A selection of T cell receptor beta chains follows, all from one sample in a study of OX40 agonist ivuxolimab in advanced cancers. Sequencing used immunoSEQ multiplex PCR; TCRdb keeps in-frame clones, though not all of them. The sample has approximately 97,000 clones; approximately 87% are singletons. The sample here was CD4+ or CD8+ T cells sorted from blood, taken in a trial of the OX40 agonist ivuxolimab. The source of these receptors is an adult with an advanced solid tumor such as melanoma, head and neck, liver or kidney cancer. CDR3s leave out the opening cysteine and the closing phenylalanine or tryptophan.

len: 14
v_gene: TRBV9
j_gene: TRBJ1-3
CDR3aa: ASSPHLGQTRNTIY

len: 10
v_gene: TRBV6-6
j_gene: TRBJ1-1
CDR3aa: ASSYAGGRAF

len: 11
v_gene: TRBV30
j_gene: TRBJ2-5
CDR3aa: AWSTSGTGAQY

len: 13
v_gene: TRBV27
j_gene: TRBJ1-2
CDR3aa: ASSPRGQDNYGYT

len: 13
v_gene: TRBV11-2
j_gene: TRBJ1-1
CDR3aa: ASSSRTAFGTEAF

len: 11
v_gene: TRBV19
j_gene: TRBJ1-2
CDR3aa: ASSIPGSYGYT

len: 11
v_gene: TRBV7-3
j_gene: TRBJ2-1
CDR3aa: ASSLNRDNEQF

len: 13
v_gene: TRBV7-9
j_gene: TRBJ2-7
CDR3aa: ASSKGLAGTYEQY

len: 10
v_gene: TRBV11-3
j_gene: TRBJ2-7
CDR3aa: ASSLPGEGLY

len: 12
v_gene: TRBV18
j_gene: TRBJ2-5
CDR3aa: ASSPRGSRETQY

len: 11
v_gene: TRBV27
j_gene: TRBJ1-5
CDR3aa: ASSSSLLQPQH

len: 12
v_gene: TRBV2
j_gene: TRBJ1-5
CDR3aa: ASSGQGSDQPQH

len: 10
v_gene: TRBV7-9
j_gene: TRBJ1-5
CDR3aa: ASSSKGQPQH

len: 13
v_gene: TRBV7-2
j_gene: TRBJ1-1
CDR3aa: ASSLEGRVRTEAF

len: 12
v_gene: TRBV15
j_gene: TRBJ2-2
CDR3aa: ATSRDLGPGELF

len: 15
v_gene: TRBV5-1
j_gene: TRBJ2-3
CDR3aa: ASRSSIAGGRGDTQY

len: 11
v_gene: TRBV7-7
j_gene: TRBJ2-5
CDR3aa: ASSLDRGGTQY

len: 10
v_gene: TRBV7-2
j_gene: TRBJ1-1
CDR3aa: ASSLVGSEAF

len: 14
v_gene: TRBV7-7
j_gene: TRBJ1-3
CDR3aa: ASSRRGLDSGNTIY

len: 11
v_gene: TRBV6-1
j_gene: TRBJ2-1
CDR3aa: ASRRTGNNEQF

len: 14
v_gene: TRBV11-2
j_gene: TRBJ2-7
CDR3aa: ASSPYPGESSYEQY

len: 13
v_gene: TRBV6-6
j_gene: TRBJ1-1
CDR3aa: ASSYSIGWDTEAF

len: 12
v_gene: TRBV11-2
j_gene: TRBJ1-2
CDR3aa: ASSFFKAEAPYT

len: 13
v_gene: TRBV6-4
j_gene: TRBJ1-6
CDR3aa: ASSVRPGGNSPLH

len: 11
v_gene: TRBV6-5
j_gene: TRBJ1-5
CDR3aa: ASSASSGQPQH

len: 15
v_gene: TRBV7-8
j_gene: TRBJ2-2
CDR3aa: ASSLAAWTGSTGELF

len: 12
v_gene: TRBV7-9
j_gene: TRBJ1-2
CDR3aa: ASSLAGLNYGYT

len: 13
v_gene: TRBV4-3
j_gene: TRBJ2-1
CDR3aa: ASSQGTSAYNEQF

len: 11
v_gene: TRBV19
j_gene: TRBJ1-2
CDR3aa: ASTLGPMAGYT

len: 10
v_gene: TRBV27
j_gene: TRBJ1-1
CDR3aa: ATGDRGTEAF

len: 13
v_gene: TRBV7-9
j_gene: TRBJ2-2
CDR3aa: ASSLLAIGAGELF

len: 14
v_gene: TRBV13
j_gene: TRBJ2-6
CDR3aa: ASSPERGSGANVLT

len: 14
v_gene: TRBV7-8
j_gene: TRBJ2-7
CDR3aa: ASSLGVAGLSYEQY

len: 12
v_gene: TRBV6-5
j_gene: TRBJ2-1
CDR3aa: ASGLAGGQHEQF

len: 14
v_gene: TRBV5-1
j_gene: TRBJ1-1
CDR3aa: ASSLGRTGGDTEAF

len: 13
v_gene: TRBV11-3
j_gene: TRBJ1-4
CDR3aa: ASSSAGVTNEKLF

len: 14
v_gene: TRBV11-3
j_gene: TRBJ2-3
CDR3aa: ASSGDRGPPADTQY

len: 10
v_gene: TRBV7-9
j_gene: TRBJ1-4
CDR3aa: ASSLVGEKLF

len: 14
v_gene: TRBV23-1
j_gene: TRBJ1-6
CDR3aa: ASSPPRPVWNSPLH

len: 8
v_gene: TRBV25-1
j_gene: TRBJ2-7
CDR3aa: ASSRMEQY

len: 13
v_gene: TRBV18
j_gene: TRBJ1-2
CDR3aa: ASSPVAGESVGYT

len: 12
v_gene: TRBV7-8
j_gene: TRBJ1-1
CDR3aa: ASSSKDRNTEAF

len: 10
v_gene: TRBV5-5
j_gene: TRBJ1-1
CDR3aa: ASSLQHTEAF

len: 11
v_gene: TRBV7-2
j_gene: TRBJ1-2
CDR3aa: ASSLWGAFGYT

len: 15
v_gene: TRBV5-8
j_gene: TRBJ1-4
CDR3aa: ASSSRTGVTTNEKLF

len: 12
v_gene: TRBV18
j_gene: TRBJ2-7
CDR3aa: ASSPGQGAYEQY

len: 13
v_gene: TRBV6-4
j_gene: TRBJ2-7
CDR3aa: ASSPEAGGYYEQY

len: 15
v_gene: TRBV27
j_gene: TRBJ2-2
CDR3aa: ASSLSKAEGATGELF

len: 12
v_gene: TRBV27
j_gene: TRBJ1-1
CDR3aa: ASSLSSVGTEAF

len: 17
v_gene: TRBV2
j_gene: TRBJ1-4
CDR3aa: ASSEALLLGTATNEKLF

len: 13
v_gene: TRBV7-2
j_gene: TRBJ2-7
CDR3aa: ASSPELAGAGEQY

len: 12
v_gene: TRBV2
j_gene: TRBJ1-5
CDR3aa: ASDLRELNQPQH

len: 13
v_gene: TRBV15
j_gene: TRBJ1-1
CDR3aa: AIGGTGMAGTEAF

len: 13
v_gene: TRBV4-3
j_gene: TRBJ2-2
CDR3aa: ASSPRGAYTGELF

len: 12
v_gene: TRBV6-1
j_gene: TRBJ1-2
CDR3aa: ASSRDSLSYGYT